This T cell receptor beta chain came from a study of CD8 T cells in ankylosing spondylitis. General study points: Several highly homologous variants made up a TCR beta motif that seemed to typify ankylosing spondylitis blood.

The sample holds many counts of this clonotype. Its target is not known. V was clipped by 4 bases and J by 2 bases, with 15 bases between them. The CDR3 has 16 residues. From germline, CDR1 is LGHNA and CDR2 YNFKEQ. TCRdb reanalysed the 5' RACE reads using MiXCR and keeps one entry per CDR3 protein. This sample has 200,000 to 250,000 distinct CDR3 sequences, with roughly 10% found just once. The sample consisted of blood, either unsorted or a sorted T cell fraction (not recorded which). The TCR comes from a male donor with ankylosing spondylitis or in good health (not recorded which). The rearrangement joins TRBV4-2 to TRBJ2-1; D gene unclear. Here the CDR3 DNA reads TGTGCCAGCAGCCCACAATTCGAGGTTACCTACAATGAGCAGTTCTTC. Residues: CASSPQFEVTYNEQFF.